The 29 T cell receptor beta chains given below trace back to one sample, sequenced in a study of T cells in Graves' hyperthyroidism and ophthalmopathy (dated by TCRdb to between 2018 and 2021). The method was multiplex PCR. The sample was run on an Illumina HiSeq 2000. The TCR beta CDR3 regions were amplified from RNA transcripts. For the first round of RT-PCR on the TCR CDR3, the HTBI primer set was used together with the Qiagen OneStep RT-PCR kit. TCRdb redid the processing of the public reads, applying fastp at Q25 and MiXCR, and retained in-frame beta chains. Each entry is one CDR3 protein sequence, shown with its most common DNA and genes. Across this sample there are about 420,000 distinct CDR3 sequences, with around 15% seen only once. About 5% of the sample rests with the top ten. Sequenced input: blood. These TCRs come from a woman aged 18-29 years with Graves' hyperthyroidism.

This clonotype has a count of ten or more. Here the CDR3 reads CASSKDRDIYNEQFF. CDR3 in DNA: TGTGCCAGCAGCAAGGACAGGGACATATACAATGAGCAGTTCTTC. The chain links TRBV6-1 to TRBJ2-1; 8 bases match TRBD1. In germline, CDR1 is MNHNS, CDR2 SASEGT. J lost 4 bases, V lost 6 bases, and 8 bases had no gene match. CDR3 length equals 15 residues.

This chain joins TRBV6-1 and TRBJ2-3; 11 bases line up with TRBD2. The CDR3 contains 19 residues. Germline values: CDR1 MNHNS, CDR2 SASEGT. V trimming: 5 bases; J trimming: 0 bases; junction bases outside the gene matches: 13. This CDR3 is CASSLHSLGLAASTDTQYF. CDR3 sequence (DNA): TGTGCCAGCAGTTTACATTCCCTGGGACTAGCGGCTAGCACAGATACGCAGTATTTT.

This clonotype was observed at least ten times. The CDR3 DNA reads TGCAGCGTTGGCCCAAAACACGGAAACTATGGCTACACCTTC. It translates to CSVGPKHGNYGYTF. The chain couples TRBV29-1 to TRBJ1-2; D not certain. This CDR3 comprises 14 residues. Germline assignment: CDR1 SQVTM and CDR2 ANQGSEA. V lost 4 bases and J 2 bases, leaving 14 bases between the germline ends. Supplemented by reference TRBV29-1 and TRBJ1-2, the full variable domain reads SAVISQKPSRDICQRGTSLTIQCQVDSQVTMMFWYRQQPGQSLTLIATANQGSEATYESGFVIDKFPISRPNLTFSTLTVSNMSPEDSSIYLCSVGPKHGNYGYTFGSGTRLTVV.

At least ten counts were recorded for this clonotype. The V and J genes are TRBV7-2 and TRBJ2-2, with D perhaps being TRBD1 or TRBD2 (5 bases each). V gave up 1 base and J gave up 7 bases, with 19 bases separating them. The CDR3 is 17 amino acids. The V gene's germline CDR1 is SGHTA and CDR2 FQGNSA. In DNA form, the CDR3 reads TGTGCCAGCAGCTTAGTGGTCGGGACCTCACCCAGCGGGGAGCTGTTTTTT. Protein product: CASSLVVGTSPSGELFF.

This clonotype has at least ten counts. The V call is TRBV7-8, the J call TRBJ2-1; either TRBD1 or TRBD2 may supply D (5 bases each). The CDR3 consists of 15 residues. Germline V gene lookup returns CDR1 SGHVS and CDR2 FQNEAQ. Trimming removed 4 bases at V and 3 bases at J, with 13 bases between. CDR3 nucleotides: TGTGCCAGCAGCTCCCCTTGGGGGAACTACAATGAGCAGTTCTTC. This codes for CASSSPWGNYNEQFF.

This clonotype has a count of ten or more. The chain uses TRBV6-2 or TRBV6-3 and TRBJ2-1, with D possibly matching TRBD2 (6 bases). The ends were cut back, 2 bases at V and 4 bases at J, with 9 bases in the middle. The CDR3 has 14 amino acids. Per the germline V gene, CDR1 is MNHEY and CDR2 is SVGEGT. This CDR3 reads CASSYLGGYNEQFF. The CDR3 nucleotides read TGTGCCAGCAGTTACCTCGGGGGTTACAATGAGCAGTTCTTC.

The chain couples TRBV7-2 to TRBJ2-1; D might be TRBD2 (7 bases). V was pared by 5 bases and J by 5 bases, with 16 bases between. The CDR3 length is 15 residues. CDR1 and CDR2 (germline): SGHTA, FQGNSA. This CDR3 is CASSPLGGRHNEQFF. The CDR3 DNA follows: TGTGCCAGCAGCCCCCTGGGGGGGCGACACAATGAGCAGTTCTTC.

There are a few counts of this clonotype. V and J are TRBV20-1 and TRBJ2-7; D might be TRBD2 (5 bases). Trimming removed 3 bases from V and 1 base from J, with 10 bases in between. Germline V lookup: CDR1 DFQATT, CDR2 SNEGSKA (reference sequence). This CDR3 spans 13 amino acids. The CDR3 spells CSASPGLSYEQYF. The CDR3 nucleotides read TGCAGTGCTAGTCCGGGGTTGTCCTACGAGCAGTACTTC.

Details on this clonotype: Possible read error: a much larger clone is one base away. The CDR3 is CSAAQLAGGYNEQFF. The CDR3 region has the DNA TGCAGTGCTGCCCAACTAGCGGGAGGATACAATGAGCAGTTCTTC. The rearrangement links TRBV20-1 to TRBJ2-1, with TRBD2 matching over 12 bases. The V gene's germline CDR1 is DFQATT and CDR2 SNEGSKA (reference sequence). This CDR3 spans 15 amino acids. J lost 4 bases, V lost 5 bases, and 6 bases had no gene match.

This clonotype occurred many times. Germline and junction disagree at one end, which may indicate a read error. This rearrangement joins TRBV5-5 to TRBJ2-7; the match to TRBD2 covers 7 bases. Germline V gene lookup returns CDR1 SGHKS and CDR2 YYEKEE (reference sequence). There are 16 residues in the CDR3. The CDR3: CASSLMPGGAWYERYF. The CDR3 coding sequence is TGTGCCAGCAGCTTGATGCCGGGAGGCGCTTGGTACGAGCGGTACTTC.

Only a few counts were recorded for this clonotype. The V gene is TRBV4-3, the J gene TRBJ2-2; TRBD2 matches at 7 bases. Germline V CDR1 and CDR2: LGHNA, YSLEER. The CDR3 runs to 18 residues. V was clipped by 0 bases and J by 0 bases; unmatched bases: 7. The CDR3 here is CASSQDPPGLANTGELFF. The CDR3 DNA reads as TGCGCCAGCAGCCAAGACCCCCCTGGACTAGCGAACACCGGGGAGCTGTTTTTT.

This clonotype was detected many times. This rearrangement joins TRBV7-3 to TRBJ2-1; D possibly corresponds to TRBD1 (6 bases). The V gene's germline CDR1 is SGHTA and CDR2 FQGTGA. The length of the CDR3 is 15 residues. V was shortened by 2 bases and J by 4 bases, with 12 bases between the two germline ends. The CDR3 region has the DNA TGTGCCAGCAGCTTATTTCCGGGGACATACAATGAGCAGTTCTTC. This sequence encodes CASSLFPGTYNEQFF.

This clonotype appeared many times. The chain recombines TRBV6-5 with TRBJ2-3; 8 bases map to TRBD1. In germline, CDR1 is MNHEY, CDR2 SVGAGI. After removal of 0 bases from V and 2 bases from J, the junction contained 4 bases not matched to a gene. The CDR3 runs 16 residues. The CDR3 nucleotides are TGTGCCAGCAGTTACTCGGACAGGGTATCCACAGATACGCAGTATTTT. It specifies CASSYSDRVSTDTQYF.

This chain connects TRBV19 to TRBJ2-4; 9 bases are a match to TRBD1. The germline gives CDR1 LNHDA, CDR2 SQIVND (reference sequence). The CDR3 has 13 residues. J lost 5 bases, V lost 7 bases, and 3 bases had no gene match. The CDR3 protein is CASMRQGENIQYF. DNA for the CDR3: TGTGCCAGTATGAGACAGGGGGAAAACATTCAGTACTTC. The complete variable domain, with remaining parts taken from reference TRBV19 and TRBJ2-4, reads DGGITQSPKYLFRKEGQNVTLSCEQNLNHDAMYWYRQDPGQGLRLIYYSQIVNDFQKGDIAEGYSVSREKKESFPLTVTSAQKNPTAFYLCASMRQGENIQYFGAGTRLSVL.

This clonotype has only one observation. The chain combines TRBV15 with TRBJ1-1, with 7 bases matching TRBD1. CDR1 is LNHNV, CDR2 YYDKDF, per germline (reference sequence). Unmatched junction bases numbered 3, after V lost 1 base and J lost 1 base. CDR3 length: 15 residues. The CDR3 reads CATSRGGTANTEAFF. CDR3 sequence (DNA): TGTGCCACCAGCAGAGGCGGGACAGCGAACACTGAAGCTTTCTTT.

V is TRBV12-3 or TRBV12-4 and J is TRBJ1-2, with no clear D. V gave up 2 bases and J gave up 3 bases, with 10 bases separating them. The CDR3 consists of 14 residues. For the CDR3, the DNA is TGTGCCAGCAGTTTAAAGGGAGGGCACTATGGCTACACCTTC. Translation: CASSLKGGHYGYTF.

The chain is built from TRBV6-1 and TRBJ2-4; D is ambiguous. Germline V lookup: CDR1 MNHNS, CDR2 SASEGT. Between the trimmed V and J ends, which lost 3 bases and 6 bases, there was a span of 3 bases. The CDR3 has 11 amino acids. The CDR3 coding sequence is TGTGCCAGCAGTGAGTCAAACATTCAGTACTTC. Residues: CASSESNIQYF.

This clonotype was observed at least ten times. The J gene is TRBJ2-1, the V gene TRBV28; D is tentatively TRBD1 or TRBD2 (5 bases each). Germline V gives CDR1 MDHEN, CDR2 SYDVKM. Trimming cost V 6 bases and J 10 bases, with 16 bases left between them. This CDR3 spans 13 amino acids. The CDR3 sequence: CASSNSRGTEQFF. The DNA for the CDR3 is TGTGCCAGCAGCAACTCCCGGGGCACCGAGCAGTTCTTC.

This clonotype occurred many times. The rearrangement uses TRBV7-9 and TRBJ2-1, with 8 bases that match TRBD2. The V gene's germline CDR1 is SEHNR and CDR2 FQNEAQ (reference sequence). The V segment lost 5 bases and the J segment 5 bases; nucleotides outside the gene matches: 8. This CDR3 has 15 residues. The CDR3 sequence: CASSRPGLDNNEQFF. Written as DNA, the CDR3 is TGTGCCAGCAGCCGACCGGGACTAGATAACAATGAGCAGTTCTTC.

This clonotype was recorded at least ten times. J is TRBJ2-1 and V is TRBV4-2, with D perhaps matching TRBD1 (6 bases). Germline V gene sequence: CDR1 LGHNA, CDR2 YNFKEQ. CDR3 size: 16 residues. Trimming took 0 bases from V and 4 from J, leaving 13 bases between them. The CDR3 is CASSQDVGGVYNEQFF. CDR3 DNA: TGTGCCAGCAGCCAAGATGTAGGGGGAGTATACAATGAGCAGTTCTTC.

In its sample, this clonotype was seen many times. The rearrangement uses TRBV30 and TRBJ2-7, with D maybe TRBD2 (5 bases). Trimming removed 4 bases at V and 0 bases at J, with 13 bases between. The CDR3 runs to 14 residues. The V gene's germline CDR1 is GTSNPN and CDR2 SVGIG (reference sequence). CDR3 protein: CAWNWASRSYEQYF. In DNA form, the CDR3 reads TGTGCCTGGAACTGGGCTAGCCGCTCCTACGAGCAGTACTTC. Together with reference TRBV30 and TRBJ2-7, the CDR3 gives the full variable domain: SQTIHQWPATLVQPVGSPLSLECTVEGTSNPNLYWYRQAAGRGLQLLFYSVGIGQISSEVPQNLSASRPQDRQFILSSKKLLLSDSGFYLCAWNWASRSYEQYFGPGTRLTVT.

This rearrangement joins TRBV5-6 to TRBJ2-6; a weak D match, TRBD2 (5 bases). V was cut by 3 bases and J by 0 bases, with 16 bases left in between. Germline loops: CDR1 SGHDT, CDR2 YYEEEE. The length of the CDR3 is 18 residues. The DNA for the CDR3 is TGTGCCAGCAGCTCTCCGGGGAGCCCGTTCTCTGGGGCCAACGTCCTGACTTTC. Translated: CASSSPGSPFSGANVLTF.

Remarks on this clonotype: This clone may be a read error of a much larger clone one base away. The V call is TRBV4-1, the J call TRBJ1-1; a possible D gene is TRBD1 (5 bases). CDR3 length: 16 residues. Germline lookup yields CDR1 MGHRA and CDR2 YSYEKL. V was shortened by 1 base and J by 4 bases, with 16 bases between the two germline ends. In DNA, the CDR3 is TGCGCCAGCAGCCAAGGTCGTCGGGGGAAGGCCACTGAAGCTTTCTTT. This codes for CASSQGRRGKATEAFF.

The CDR3 loop reads CASSEWSQSYNEQFF. CDR3 sequence (DNA): TGTGCCAGCAGTGAATGGTCACAAAGCTACAATGAGCAGTTCTTC. V is TRBV6-1 and J is TRBJ2-1; D is unresolved. The ends were cut back, 2 bases at V and 3 bases at J, with 11 bases in the middle. CDR1 is MNHNS and CDR2 is SASEGT in the germline V gene. This CDR3 is built from 15 residues.

Ten or more counts support this clonotype. The rearrangement joins TRBV4-1 to TRBJ2-1; D remains unclear. The ends were cut back, 3 bases at V and 8 bases at J, with 5 bases in the middle. Germline CDR1 and CDR2: MGHRA and YSYEKL. CDR3 length equals 11 residues. The CDR3 loop reads CASSHGYEQFF. The CDR3 DNA is TGCGCCAGCAGCCACGGCTATGAGCAGTTCTTC.

This chain joins TRBV20-1 and TRBJ2-7; a weak D match, TRBD2 (5 bases). V was clipped by 6 bases and J by 3 bases, with 15 bases between them. The CDR3 has 13 residues. CDR1 and CDR2 from the germline V gene are DFQATT and SNEGSKA (reference sequence). CDR3 sequence reads: CSATRDANYEQYF. CDR3 sequence (DNA): TGCAGTGCGACGAGGGATGCCAACTACGAGCAGTACTTC.

DNA of the CDR3: TGTGCCAGCAGCGGGGCTGCGGGACAGGGATCTATTTACGAGCAGTACTTC. Residues: CASSGAAGQGSIYEQYF. The chain carries TRBV5-6 and TRBJ2-7; 9 nucleotides align to TRBD1. The germline V gene encodes CDR1 SGHDT and CDR2 YYEEEE. The V gene end was trimmed by 4 bases and the J gene end by 4 bases; junction bases not matched to a gene: 15. CDR3 length: 17 residues.

This clonotype came up a few times. This CDR3 fails to terminate in the conserved phenylalanine or tryptophan, so it likely reflects a read error. The chain recombines TRBV20-1 with TRBJ2-1; D remains ambiguous. CDR3 length equals 14 residues. The germline V and J ends were trimmed by 6 bases and 1 base, with 13 bases remaining between them. Germline V CDR1 and CDR2: DFQATT, SNEGSKA (reference sequence). CDR3 coding DNA: TGCAGTGCAGAAGACTTCCGGTCCTACAATGAGCAGTTCCTC. It is translated as CSAEDFRSYNEQFL.

This clonotype has a count of ten or more. The gene calls are TRBV6-2 or TRBV6-3 and TRBJ2-1; tentatively, D is TRBD1 (6 bases). Germline CDR1 reads MNHEY; CDR2 reads SVGEGT. The CDR3 is made up of 12 amino acids. V lost 5 bases and J 7 bases, leaving 9 bases between the germline ends. The CDR3 coding sequence is TGTGCCAGCAGTGAACAGGGAAATGAGCAGTTCTTC. The encoded protein is CASSEQGNEQFF.